The text below deals with one T cell receptor (beta chain). Its target is not known. This entry belongs to a study of identifying expanded T cells in peripheral blood. Study conclusions and caveats: Technical replicates showed roughly 1.2 changed clones; roughly two weeks roughly 15; four weeks 19.

No infections or other immune events were documented during collection. Measured with immunoSEQ multiplex PCR; TCRdb has only the in-frame clones, and not every one. The top ten hold under 6.5% of the sample, which has about 90,000 clones, roughly 88% seen once. Germline V CDR1 and CDR2: SGHRS, YFSETQ. The CDR3 extends over 14 amino acids. Trimming took 0 bases from V and 7 from J; bases not matched to a gene: 3. This clonotype was sampled from a person between 18 and 75 years old in good health. V is TRBV5-1 and J is TRBJ2-1, with TRBD2 matching over 8 bases. Sequencing was done on a sample of blood. The CDR3 is CASSLALAVNEQFF. CDR3 DNA sequence: TGCGCCAGCAGCTTGGCACTAGCGGTGAATGAGCAGTTCTTC.